The next 24 T cell receptor beta chains were all read from a single sample in a study of cytomegalovirus exposure and HLA in healthy donors. The PCR used 60 Vbeta and 13 Jbeta primers. Clones were sequenced by immunoSEQ multiplex PCR, and TCRdb holds only the in-frame ones, with some missing. The sample lists roughly 150,000 clones, 82% seen once, with around 1.5% in the top ten. The material sequenced was PBMCs. Receptor source: a girl between 10 and 17 years old in good health and CMV-seropositive.

The chain is built from TRBV7-9 and TRBJ1-5; no definite D call. The CDR3 is 16 amino acids. Deletions cut 4 bases from V and 9 bases from J, with 22 bases between. Germline V gene data show CDR1 as SEHNR and CDR2 as FQNEAQ (reference sequence). The CDR3 spells CASSSSGSSGFWPQHF. In DNA, the CDR3 is TGTGCCAGCAGCTCATCTGGGTCCTCAGGTTTTTGGCCCCAGCATTTT.

This clone was detected only a few times. This chain connects TRBV25-1 to TRBJ1-5, with D perhaps TRBD1 (6 bases). CDR3 length equals 14 residues. Germline V gene sequence: CDR1 MGHDK, CDR2 SYGVNS. Trimming removed 2 bases at V and 7 bases at J, with 12 bases between. The CDR3 here is CASSEGRGGQPQHF. CDR3 DNA: TGTGCCAGCAGTGAAGGTCGAGGGGGACAGCCCCAGCATTTT. Full variable domain (missing parts from reference TRBV25-1 and TRBJ1-5): EADIYQTPRYLVIGTGKKITLECSQTMGHDKMYWYQQDPGMELHLIHYSYGVNSTEKGDLSSESTVSRIRTEHFPLTLESARPSHTSQYLCASSEGRGGQPQHFGDGTRLSIL.

The chain has TRBV7-8 and TRBJ2-7, with D possibly TRBD2 on 6 matching bases. Germline values: CDR1 SGHVS, CDR2 FQNEAQ. This CDR3 is built from 14 residues. The V gene lost 6 bases and the J gene lost 3 bases, with 15 bases spanning the gap. For the CDR3, the DNA is TGTGCCAGCAGACTACGGGAGACGGGCTACGAGCAGTACTTC. This codes for CASRLRETGYEQYF.

This chain uses TRBV10-3 with TRBJ1-2, with D tentatively TRBD1 (6 bases). The CDR3 contains 13 residues. Trimming cost V 3 bases and J 2 bases, with 7 bases left between them. The V gene's germline CDR1 is ENHRY and CDR2 SYGVKD. This CDR3 reads CAISDGQNYGYTF. CDR3 DNA: TGTGCCATCAGTGATGGACAGAACTATGGCTACACCTTC.

This chain links TRBV9 with TRBJ1-3; maybe TRBD1 (6 bases). V was shortened by 1 base and J by 2 bases, with 16 bases between the two germline ends. Germline V CDR1 and CDR2: SGDLS, YYNGEE. The CDR3 consists of 17 residues. CDR3 sequence: CASSVSSQGFAGNTIYF. For the CDR3, the DNA is TGTGCCAGCAGCGTAAGTTCGCAGGGGTTCGCTGGAAACACCATATATTTT.

V usage is TRBV30 and J usage is TRBJ1-2; possibly TRBD1 for D (6 bases). V dropped 0 bases and J dropped 6 bases, with 17 bases sitting between them. Germline lookup yields CDR1 GTSNPN and CDR2 SVGIG (reference sequence). This CDR3 spans 15 amino acids. Here the CDR3 reads CAWSVLRQGIDGYTF. In nucleotides, the CDR3 is TGTGCCTGGAGTGTACTAAGGCAGGGGATCGATGGCTACACCTTC.

The gene calls are TRBV5-4 and TRBJ2-3; perhaps TRBD1 as D (6 bases). Germline V gene sequence: CDR1 SGHNT, CDR2 YYREEE (reference sequence). With 4 bases removed from V and 0 bases from J, the gap between germline ends came to 12 bases. The CDR3 is made up of 15 amino acids. The CDR3 coding sequence is TGTGCCAGCAGCCTCCTAGGGACAAGCACAGATACGCAGTATTTT. It translates to CASSLLGTSTDTQYF.

Here the CDR3 DNA reads TGTGCCAGCAGCCCCCGGGACAGCCACTCCTACGAGCAGTACTTC. Protein sequence: CASSPRDSHSYEQYF. The chain recombines TRBV5-4 with TRBJ2-7; 7 nucleotides match TRBD1. Germline values: CDR1 SGHNT, CDR2 YYREEE (reference sequence). This CDR3 contains 15 residues. V dropped 4 bases and J dropped 0; count of bases not matched to a gene: 7.

The chain uses TRBV19 and TRBJ1-3; tentative D call: TRBD1 (5 bases). The CDR3 has 14 residues. Per the germline V gene, CDR1 is LNHDA and CDR2 is SQIVND (reference sequence). The ends were cut back, 6 bases at V and 3 bases at J, with 12 bases in the middle. The CDR3 DNA follows: TGTGCCAGTAGGGATACAGGACGTGGAAACACCATATATTTT. Its protein is CASRDTGRGNTIYF.

This clone has a handful of counts. This chain links TRBV29-1 with TRBJ2-2; D perhaps matches TRBD2 (6 bases). CDR3 length: 14 residues. The V gene's germline CDR1 is SQVTM and CDR2 ANQGSEA. V was cut by 7 bases and J by 5 bases, with 17 bases left in between. The CDR3 protein is CSGRVGTETGELFF. DNA for the CDR3: TGCAGCGGTAGAGTCGGGACTGAGACCGGGGAGCTGTTTTTT.

This clone has a handful of counts. The J gene is TRBJ2-1, the V gene TRBV10-3; 14 nucleotides align to TRBD2. The V gene's germline CDR1 is ENHRY and CDR2 SYGVKD. This CDR3 spans 19 amino acids. V was pared by 3 bases and J by 1 base, with 8 bases of the junction left unmatched. This CDR3 is CAISDQGLAGGGSYNEQFF. CDR3 DNA: TGTGCCATCAGTGATCAAGGACTAGCGGGGGGTGGATCCTACAATGAGCAGTTCTTC.

This sequence joins TRBV10-3 and TRBJ1-1; TRBD1 aligns across 8 bases. The CDR3 has 14 amino acids. Germline V gene lookup returns CDR1 ENHRY and CDR2 SYGVKD. Germline trimming cut 4 bases from V and 2 bases from J; bases unmatched to any gene: 3. DNA of the CDR3: TGTGCCATCAGTGGAGACAGGGGTAACACTGAAGCTTTCTTT. Translating gives CAISGDRGNTEAFF.

The chain carries TRBV13 and TRBJ2-5; no reliable D call. The CDR3 spans 14 residues. Germline V gene data show CDR1 as PRHDT and CDR2 as FYEKMQ (reference sequence). Deletions cut 2 bases from V and 5 bases from J, with 12 bases between. The CDR3 here is CASSLKPSSETQYF. The CDR3 DNA reads TGTGCCAGCAGCTTAAAGCCTAGTTCGGAGACCCAGTACTTC.

The rearrangement uses TRBV4-3 and TRBJ2-7; a weak D match, TRBD1 (6 bases). CDR3 length equals 15 residues. CDR1 is LGHNA, CDR2 YSLEER, per germline. The germline V and J ends were trimmed by 0 bases and 5 bases, with 14 bases remaining between them. The CDR3 sequence is CASSQDLQGLNEQYF. In nucleotides, the CDR3 is TGCGCCAGCAGCCAAGATTTACAGGGCTTAAACGAGCAGTACTTC.

This chain uses TRBV15 with TRBJ2-5, with D maybe TRBD1 (6 bases). Between the trimmed V and J ends, which lost 0 bases and 5 bases, there was a span of 10 bases. CDR1 and CDR2 (germline): LNHNV, YYDKDF (reference sequence). The CDR3 is 14 residues long. CDR3 nucleotide sequence: TGTGCCACCAGCAGAGACAGGGGCGGGGAGACCCAGTACTTC. Translation gives CATSRDRGGETQYF.

V gene TRBV6-6 combines with J gene TRBJ2-3, with 7 bases lining up with TRBD2. This CDR3 region has 16 residues. After removal of 6 bases from V and 2 bases from J, the junction contained 11 bases not matched to a gene. Germline CDR1 is MNHNY and CDR2 is SVGAGI (reference sequence). CDR3 nucleotide sequence: TGTGCCAGCAGCCACCGTCCTAGCGGCCACACAGATACGCAGTATTTT. It specifies CASSHRPSGHTDTQYF.

The gene calls are TRBV28 and TRBJ2-3; D perhaps matches TRBD1 (5 bases). The CDR3 length is 16 residues. Trimming removed 4 bases at V and 0 bases at J, with 14 bases between. The V gene's germline CDR1 is MDHEN and CDR2 SYDVKM. CDR3 region: CASSSKFQGSTDTQYF. CDR3 sequence (DNA): TGTGCCAGCAGTTCTAAGTTCCAGGGTAGCACAGATACGCAGTATTTT.

The J gene is TRBJ1-2, the V gene TRBV19; D is undetermined. With 2 bases removed from V and 7 bases from J, the gap between germline ends came to 14 bases. Germline CDR1 and CDR2: LNHDA and SQIVND (reference sequence). The CDR3 totals 14 residues. In DNA, the CDR3 is TGTGCCAGTAGTATACCCGGCCCGACGGGTGGCTACACCTTC. Translation gives CASSIPGPTGGYTF.

The chain uses TRBV19 and TRBJ1-4; D may be TRBD1 (6 bases). The CDR3 covers 13 residues. V lost 5 bases, J lost 8 bases, and 12 bases lay in between. Germline CDR1 and CDR2: LNHDA and SQIVND (reference sequence). The chain's CDR3 is CASSANREEKLFF. CDR3 nucleotide sequence: TGTGCCAGTAGTGCCAACAGGGAAGAAAAACTGTTTTTT.

The chain recombines TRBV18 with TRBJ2-3, with a weak D call TRBD2 (6 bases). The CDR3 contains 16 residues. Per the germline V gene, CDR1 is KGHSH and CDR2 is LQKENI. V was cut by 2 bases and J by 1 base, with 13 bases left in between. The CDR3: CASSPSPGVGTDTQYF. CDR3 nucleotide sequence: TGTGCCAGCTCACCATCTCCGGGAGTGGGCACAGATACGCAGTATTTT.

V usage is TRBV28 and J usage is TRBJ2-1; the D is unclear. This CDR3 comprises 15 residues. Germline loops: CDR1 MDHEN, CDR2 SYDVKM. Trimming cost V 6 bases and J 8 bases, with 20 bases left between them. This chain's CDR3 is CASRPLGGSNHEQFF. The CDR3 coding sequence is TGTGCCAGCAGACCCCTCGGCGGTAGCAATCATGAGCAGTTCTTC.

The chain links TRBV7-9 to TRBJ1-1; weak D call: TRBD1 (6 bases). The CDR3 has 16 residues. Trimming pared 5 bases from V and 0 bases from J, leaving 16 bases between. Germline CDR1 and CDR2: SEHNR and FQNEAQ (reference sequence). The CDR3 loop reads CASSPSGGGMNTEAFF. DNA for the CDR3: TGTGCCAGCAGCCCTAGCGGGGGCGGCATGAACACTGAAGCTTTCTTT.

This chain links TRBV16 with TRBJ2-7; a possible D gene is TRBD1 (6 bases). Deletions cut 4 bases from V and 5 bases from J, with 18 bases between. Germline V gene lookup returns CDR1 KGHSY and CDR2 FQNENV. This CDR3 spans 15 amino acids. The CDR3, as DNA: TGTGCCAGCAGCCCCTCAGGCAGGGGAACACACGAGCAGTACTTC. Its translation is CASSPSGRGTHEQYF.

This clone has only one observation. The gene calls are TRBV29-1 and TRBJ2-1, with TRBD2 matching over 13 bases. The V gene end was trimmed by 3 bases and the J gene end by 6 bases; junction bases not matched to a gene: 5. The V gene's germline CDR1 is SQVTM and CDR2 ANQGSEA. This CDR3 has 15 residues. The CDR3 sequence is CSVDLGTSGINEQFF. The CDR3 DNA sequence: TGCAGCGTTGACCTCGGGACTAGCGGGATCAATGAGCAGTTCTTC.